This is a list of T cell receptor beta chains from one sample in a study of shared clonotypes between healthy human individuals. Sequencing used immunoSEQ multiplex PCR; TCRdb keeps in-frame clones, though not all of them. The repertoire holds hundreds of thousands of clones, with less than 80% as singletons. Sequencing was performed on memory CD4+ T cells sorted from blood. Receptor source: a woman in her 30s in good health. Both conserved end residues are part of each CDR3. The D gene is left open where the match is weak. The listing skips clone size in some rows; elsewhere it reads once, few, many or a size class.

TGCAGTGCTCCAAACCGCAATGAGCAGTTCTTC	CSAPNRNEQFF	few	TRBV20-1	TRBJ2-1	.
TGTGCCAGTACTCCGCGGGGGGCGACAGAAAAACTGTTTTTT	CASTPRGATEKLFF	few	TRBV19	TRBJ1-4	.
TGTGCCAGCAGCTCCGGGACCCCCTACAATGAGCAGTTCTTC	CASSSGTPYNEQFF	.	TRBV7-3	TRBJ2-1	.
TGTGCCAGCAGTTTTGCAGGGGCCAGCAATCAGCCCCAGCATTTT	CASSFAGASNQPQHF	.	TRBV28	TRBJ1-5	.
TGCGCCAGCGCATTACAGGATCACACTGAAGCTTTCTTT	CASALQDHTEAFF	.	TRBV5-1	TRBJ1-1	.
TGTGCCAGCAGTTTAGGGTTAGGGAAAGGGGGGACTAGCGGGAGGAATTCACGCACAGATACGCAGTATTTT	CASSLGLGKGGTSGRNSRTDTQYF	few	TRBV28	TRBJ2-3	TRBD2
TGTGCCAGCAGCAAAGGAATCTACGAGCAGTACTTC	CASSKGIYEQYF	.	TRBV7-1	TRBJ2-7	.
TGTGCCAGTAGGCCGTGGGGCAACACTGAAGCTTTCTTT	CASRPWGNTEAFF	.	TRBV19	TRBJ1-1	.
TGTGCCAGCAGCAAAGTTGGGAGGGGGAGGGGAAGGGGCTATGGCTACACCTTC	CASSKVGRGRGRGYGYTF	.	TRBV21-1	TRBJ1-2	.
TGTGCCAGCAGAAGGGACGGTGAGGGTTCACCCCTCCACTTT	CASRRDGEGSPLHF	.	TRBV6-6	TRBJ1-6	.
TGTGCCAGCAGAGTGAGCACAGATACGCAGTATTTT	CASRVSTDTQYF	.	TRBV28	TRBJ2-3	.
TGTGCCAGCAGTAATGCCGGGACTAGCGGGAGGGTTGAGCAGTTCTTC	CASSNAGTSGRVEQFF	.	TRBV28	TRBJ2-1	TRBD2
TGTGCCAGCAGGCTTAGCGGGTTCGTAGATACGCAGTATTTT	CASRLSGFVDTQYF	.	TRBV28	TRBJ2-3	TRBD2
TGTGCCAGCAGCTCATCCCTAAACAGGGCTGAAAAACTGTTTTTT	CASSSSLNRAEKLFF	.	TRBV7-2	TRBJ1-4	.
TGTGCCAGCAGTTACGCCGTTGCGATGGGTGAGCAGTTCTTC	CASSYAVAMGEQFF	few	TRBV6-6	TRBJ2-1	.
TGTGCCAGCAGTCTCGGACAGGGTTTGACGAACACCGGGGAGCTGTTTTTT	CASSLGQGLTNTGELFF	many	TRBV4-2	TRBJ2-2	TRBD1
TGCACCAGCAGCCAAGAGGGACTAGGCCAAGAGACCCAGTACTTC	CTSSQEGLGQETQYF	.	TRBV1	TRBJ2-5	.
TGTGCCTGGAGGGGGCCTAGCTTATACGAGCAGTACTTC	CAWRGPSLYEQYF	few	TRBV30	TRBJ2-7	.
TGCGCCAGCAGCTTGGTCGTGGGGGGCAACACTGAAGCTTTCTTT	CASSLVVGGNTEAFF	.	TRBV5-1	TRBJ1-1	.
TGTGCCACCCGAGGACAGGGGGCCAATGAGCAGTTCTTC	CATRGQGANEQFF	.	TRBV19	TRBJ2-1	TRBD1
TGTGCCAGCAGCTTAGTTGTGGCCAGCGAGGGGACCCAGTACTTC	CASSLVVASEGTQYF	.	TRBV7-8	TRBJ2-5	.
TGTGCCTCCCGGACAGGGGCCCCCTATGGCTACACCTTC	CASRTGAPYGYTF	.	TRBV2	TRBJ1-2	TRBD1
TGTGCCAGCAGTGACCCCGGGACTAGCGGACCCTCCTACGAGCAGTACTTC	CASSDPGTSGPSYEQYF	.	TRBV25-1	TRBJ2-7	TRBD2
TGTGCCAGCTCCCGGGAGACAGGCCAATTATCTGGAAACACCATATATTTT	CASSRETGQLSGNTIYF	.	TRBV18	TRBJ1-3	.
TGTGCCAGCAGTACGATGGGGGACCTAGCGGGAGTGAGGTACGAGCAGTACTTC	CASSTMGDLAGVRYEQYF	.	TRBV25-1	TRBJ2-7	TRBD2
TGTGCCAGCAGTTTAAATTTGGACTATGGCTACACCTTC	CASSLNLDYGYTF	.	TRBV6-5	TRBJ1-2	.
TGTGCCAGCAGCCCCCCAGGGGGCATTCAGCCCCAGCATTTT	CASSPPGGIQPQHF	.	TRBV28	TRBJ1-5	TRBD1
TGTGCCAGCAGCTTAGTGCCCTCTCTGGACAGGGGCTACGAGCAGTACTTC	CASSLVPSLDRGYEQYF	once	TRBV11-2	TRBJ2-7	TRBD1
TGCGCCAGCAGCTTACTGACCGGAGGAAACACCGGGGAGCTGTTTTTT	CASSLLTGGNTGELFF	.	TRBV5-1	TRBJ2-2	.
TGTGCCAGCAGCTACGAAGCGGGACCCTACAATGAGCAGTTCTTC	CASSYEAGPYNEQFF	.	TRBV7-2	TRBJ2-1	TRBD2
TGTGCCAGCGTTGAAACAGGGCAGAACACTGAAGCTTTCTTT	CASVETGQNTEAFF	.	TRBV7-9	TRBJ1-1	.
TGTGCCAGCAGCGAACTCGGGACCAGCACAGATACGCAGTATTTT	CASSELGTSTDTQYF	.	TRBV6-1	TRBJ2-3	.
TGTGCCAGCAGTTTATTCGCCGGAGGGCAGCCCCAGCATTTT	CASSLFAGGQPQHF	.	TRBV28	TRBJ1-5	.
TGTGCCAGCAGCTTAGATCATAACGGGGGTACCTACAATGAGCAGTTCTTC	CASSLDHNGGTYNEQFF	once	TRBV11-3	TRBJ2-1	.
TGTGCCAGCAGCATAAACGGGGGGTTTCAGCCCCAGCATTTT	CASSINGGFQPQHF	.	TRBV7-2	TRBJ1-5	.
TGTGCCAGCAGGGTTAGACTAGCGGGAGGGGAGACCCAGTACTTC	CASRVRLAGGETQYF	few	TRBV2	TRBJ2-5	TRBD2
TGTGCCAGTAGTATGGCCCTCGCTGGGTCAGATACGCAGTATTTT	CASSMALAGSDTQYF	.	TRBV19	TRBJ2-3	.
TGTGCCAGCAGTGATCCCCCCGAGCGGCAGTACTTC	CASSDPPERQYF	.	TRBV25-1	TRBJ2-7	.
TGTGCCAGCAGCTCTAGGGGGCGGCAGGTGGGGACCAGGTGGAATGAGCAGTTCTTC	CASSSRGRQVGTRWNEQFF	.	TRBV7-8	TRBJ2-1	TRBD1
TGCGCCAGCAGTCGAGGGGGATCGGAAGAGACCCAGTACTTC	CASSRGGSEETQYF	.	TRBV4-1	TRBJ2-5	.
TGTGCCAGCAGCCGTTCAGGGGGAAAACTGTTTTTT	CASSRSGGKLFF	.	TRBV11-2	TRBJ1-4	TRBD1
TGTGCCAGCAGCTGGACTAGCGGGTCCTACGAGCAGTACTTC	CASSWTSGSYEQYF	.	TRBV14	TRBJ2-7	TRBD2
TGTGCCAGCAGCCAAGAGTCAGGGACTAACTATGGCTACACCTTC	CASSQESGTNYGYTF	.	TRBV4-2	TRBJ1-2	.
TGTGCCAGCAGTAGCGGGGGTTCTGGAAACACCATATATTTT	CASSSGGSGNTIYF	once	TRBV28	TRBJ1-3	.
TGTGCCAGCAGCTTGGCCGGAAGGGAAGGGGAGACCCAGTACTTC	CASSLAGREGETQYF	.	TRBV5-6	TRBJ2-5	.
TGCGCCAGCAGCAGTGGCGACAGTTTCCCCACTGAAGCTTTCTTT	CASSSGDSFPTEAFF	.	TRBV5-1	TRBJ1-1	.
TGCGCCAGCAGCAAGGGACTAGCGAAATACAATGAGCAGTTCTTC	CASSKGLAKYNEQFF	.	TRBV5-1	TRBJ2-1	TRBD2
TGTGCCAGCAGCCTACGGACCGGCGGGGGTACGAACACCGGGGAGCTGTTTTTT	CASSLRTGGGTNTGELFF	.	TRBV11-2	TRBJ2-2	TRBD2
TGTGCCAGCAGTTATAAGAGGGGTAGGCTCAATCCCGCGTACTTC	CASSYKRGRLNPAYF	.	TRBV6-6	TRBJ2-7	.
TGCGCCAGCAGTGATGCTAGCGATCCGACAGATACGCAGTATTTT	CASSDASDPTDTQYF	.	TRBV10-1	TRBJ2-3	.
TGCGCCAGCAGCCCGGGACAGCCCACCGGGGAGCTGTTTTTT	CASSPGQPTGELFF	.	TRBV5-1	TRBJ2-2	TRBD1
TGCGCCAGCAGCCAAGTGGGCGACAGCACAGATACGCAGTATTTT	CASSQVGDSTDTQYF	.	TRBV5-1	TRBJ2-3	.